The subject of this entry is one TCR beta chain. The antigen is undetermined. Other DNA sequences within the sample encode an identical CDR3. The record originates from a study of shared clonotypes between healthy human individuals. Findings and limits, study-wide: Blood was the sole source, and tissue repertoires probably differ. Naive subsets tended to show greater estimated richness than memory subsets.

The method was immunoSEQ multiplex PCR; TCRdb's version includes in-frame clones alone and lacks a portion of them. The sample includes roughly 1,800,000 clones, about 95% of them seen just once. The CDR3 consists of 12 residues. Germline V gene data show CDR1 as SEHNR and CDR2 as FQNEAQ (reference sequence). The ends were cut back, 1 base at V and 5 bases at J, with 6 bases in the middle. Terminally differentiated effector memory CD45RA+ cells were left out of the naive CD8 fraction, which was CD45RO-negative and positively selected for CCR7. The chain links TRBV7-9 to TRBJ2-7; no definite D call. This clonotype was sampled from a man younger than 35 in good health. The specimen sequenced was naive CD8+ T cells sorted from blood. The CDR3, as DNA: TGTGCCAGCAGCTTAGGCGGTCACGAGCAGTACTTC. Its translation: CASSLGGHEQYF.